A single T cell receptor (beta chain) is shown here with its context. This sample stems from a study of blood T cell repertoires in COVID-19. Study-level information: The United States, Italy and Spain supplied acute and convalescent COVID-19 samples. PBMCs, B-cell-depleted T cells, or T cells provided the cDNA or gDNA that made up the material.

In the authors' workflow: From reference gene primer amplification, estimates of nucleated cell counts were derived. Here immunoSEQ multiplex PCR was the method, and the copy in TCRdb shows in-frame clones only, minus some. Clone size and V and J calls were adopted from that table, with D and trimming inferred from the DNA. Of roughly 160,000 clones detected, more than 70% appear once; the ten largest clones hold about 11%. Germline V gene lookup returns CDR1 SGHDT and CDR2 YYEEEE. The V gene end was trimmed by 3 bases and the J gene end by 7 bases; junction bases not matched to a gene: 5. The CDR3 has 14 amino acids.

This rearrangement joins TRBV5-6 to TRBJ2-7, with TRBD2 identical over 12 bases. Sequences were obtained from peripheral blood. This sequence was found in a woman of 80 years or more with active or convalescent COVID-19. The CDR3 region is CASSSGTSGYEQYF. Written as DNA, the CDR3 is TGTGCCAGCAGCTCCGGGACTAGCGGGTATGAGCAGTACTTC.